These T cell receptor beta chains were read from a single sample in a study of blood T cell repertoires in COVID-19. TCRdb keeps only in-frame clones here, not all; method: immunoSEQ multiplex PCR. Found here are 250,000 to 350,000 clones, around 85% of them singletons; the top ten hold roughly 2.7%. Sequenced input: PBMCs or T cells enriched from blood (not recorded which). These receptors were taken from a woman between 50 and 59 years old who had recovered from COVID-19. Both conserved end residues are part of each CDR3. A D gene is named only where the DNA matches it firmly. Clone size is stated in some rows and not others, as once, few, many or a class when expanded.

cdr3_length clone_size j_call d_call v_call cdr3_nt cdr3_aa
11 . TRBJ1-1 . TRBV12-3/TRBV12-4 TGTGCCAGCAGTTTATCAATTGAAGCTTTCTTT CASSLSIEAFF
12 . TRBJ2-5 . TRBV24-1 TGTGCCACCAGTGATCACTTGGAGACCCAGTACTTC CATSDHLETQYF
13 . TRBJ2-3 . TRBV27 TGTGCCAGCAGTACGCCAGGGTCAGATACGCAGTATTTT CASSTPGSDTQYF
16 . TRBJ2-3 TRBD2 TRBV11-2 TGTGCCAGCAGCAGAGGGACTAGCGGGAACAAAGATACGCAGTATTTT CASSRGTSGNKDTQYF
16 . TRBJ2-1 TRBD2 TRBV11-1 TGTGCCAGCAGCCCAAGCTGGCGGGGGGGCCGGAATGAGCAGTTCTTC CASSPSWRGGRNEQFF
16 . TRBJ1-2 . TRBV6-4 TGTGCCAGCCCAATACAGGGCGGACAGACTAACTATGGCTACACCTTC CASPIQGGQTNYGYTF
17 . TRBJ1-2 TRBD1 TRBV27 TGTGCCAGCAGTTTAGCGGGACAGGGGGCTTTTTATGATGGCTACACCTTC CASSLAGQGAFYDGYTF
15 many TRBJ2-3 . TRBV4-3 TGCGCCAGCAGCCAAGGCGGTCCTAGCACAGATACGCAGTATTTT CASSQGGPSTDTQYF
15 . TRBJ1-1 TRBD1 TRBV5-4 TGTGCCAGCAGCGCCCGGGACAGATCGAACACTGAAGCTTTCTTT CASSARDRSNTEAFF
17 . TRBJ2-2 . TRBV7-9 TGTGCCAGCAGCTTATGGTTAGGACAGTACAACACCGGGGAGCTGTTTTTT CASSLWLGQYNTGELFF